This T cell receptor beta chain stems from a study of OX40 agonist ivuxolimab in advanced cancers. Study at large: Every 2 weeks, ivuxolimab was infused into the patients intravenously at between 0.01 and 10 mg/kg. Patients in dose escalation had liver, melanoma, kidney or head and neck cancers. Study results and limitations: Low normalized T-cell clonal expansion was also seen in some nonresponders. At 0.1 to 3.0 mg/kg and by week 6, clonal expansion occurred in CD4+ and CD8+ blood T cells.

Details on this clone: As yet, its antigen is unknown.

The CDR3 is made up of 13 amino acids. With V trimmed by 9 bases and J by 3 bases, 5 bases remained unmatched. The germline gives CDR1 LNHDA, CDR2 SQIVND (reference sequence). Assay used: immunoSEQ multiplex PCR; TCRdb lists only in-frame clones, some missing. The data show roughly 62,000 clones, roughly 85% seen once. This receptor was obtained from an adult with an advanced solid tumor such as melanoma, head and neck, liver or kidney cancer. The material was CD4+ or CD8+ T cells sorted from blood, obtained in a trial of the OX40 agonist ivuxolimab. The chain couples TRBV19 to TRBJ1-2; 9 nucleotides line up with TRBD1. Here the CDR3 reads CASRDRVDYGYTF. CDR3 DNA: TGTGCCAGCCGGGACAGGGTCGACTATGGCTACACCTTC.